Below are 9 T cell receptor beta chains sequenced from a single sample in a study of a mutant IDH1 vaccine in newly diagnosed glioma. Time point described: baseline, week 1 (first vaccination visit). Described treatment: pre-vaccination baseline after standard-of-care therapy. Clones were sequenced by immunoSEQ multiplex PCR, and TCRdb holds only the in-frame ones, with some missing. The table includes about 16,000 clones, 95% detected once. This sample comprised peripheral blood mononuclear cells (PBMCs), obtained from a glioma patient treated with radiotherapy, temozolomide or both. The receptors here all came from a woman aged 18-30 years with glioma. Some clones in this sample may be carry-over from other donors' samples.

The gene calls are TRBV29-1 and TRBJ1-1; no definite D call. The V and J ends lost 2 bases and 6 bases respectively, with 7 bases between them. This CDR3 comprises 11 residues. Germline-derived CDR1 and CDR2 are SQVTM and ANQGSEA. As DNA, the CDR3 is TGCAGCGTTGAAAGTGCACCTGAAGCTTTCTTT. Amino acid sequence: CSVESAPEAFF.

DNA of the CDR3: TGTGCCAGCTCACCACCGGCGGGCGGAGAGACCCAGTACTTC. It yields the protein CASSPPAGGETQYF. The chain combines TRBV18 with TRBJ2-5, with D possibly matching TRBD2 (5 bases). The germline gives CDR1 KGHSH, CDR2 LQKENI. The germline V and J ends were trimmed by 0 bases and 4 bases, with 9 bases remaining between them. The CDR3 runs to 14 residues.

V usage is TRBV5-6 and J usage is TRBJ1-1; 7 nucleotides match TRBD1. V shed 6 bases and J 0 bases; nucleotides not matched to a gene: 11. The CDR3 has 16 residues. Germline V gene lookup returns CDR1 SGHDT and CDR2 YYEEEE. CDR3 protein: CASILGDRLLNTEAFF. CDR3 nucleotides: TGTGCCAGCATCCTAGGGGACAGACTATTGAACACTGAAGCTTTCTTT.

The chain links TRBV4-1 to TRBJ1-6; no clear D. Trimming shortened V by 1 base and J by 6 bases, and 16 bases separated the two germline ends. Per the germline V gene, CDR1 is MGHRA and CDR2 is YSYEKL. CDR3 length: 17 residues. This CDR3 is CASSQVRAIRGNSPLHF. In nucleotides, the CDR3 is TGCGCCAGCAGCCAAGTTCGGGCAATACGGGGTAATTCACCCCTCCACTTT.

V is TRBV9 and J is TRBJ2-3; D might be TRBD1 or TRBD2, each matching 6 bases. Germline values: CDR1 SGDLS, CDR2 YYNGEE. Trimming removed 4 bases at V and 4 bases at J, with 13 bases between. This CDR3 region has 14 residues. The CDR3 is CASSPPGAPDTQYF. The CDR3 DNA reads as TGTGCCAGCAGCCCCCCGGGGGCCCCAGATACGCAGTATTTT.

This clone was seen only once. The CDR3 here is CASSSSDRVGNSPLHF. As DNA, the CDR3 is TGTGCCAGTAGTTCCTCGGACAGGGTCGGTAATTCACCCCTCCACTTT. This chain links TRBV19 with TRBJ1-6; 8 nucleotides align to TRBD1. CDR3 length: 16 residues. In germline, CDR1 is LNHDA, CDR2 SQIVND (reference sequence). Trimming cost V 5 bases and J 6 bases; bases outside gene matches: 9.

Written as DNA, the CDR3 is TGTGCCAGTTCGACAGACAACTACTACGAGCAGTACTTC. Encoded protein: CASSTDNYYEQYF. The chain is built from TRBV6-1 and TRBJ2-7; the D gene is possibly TRBD1 (5 bases). CDR3 length: 13 amino acids. The ends were cut back, 9 bases at V and 3 bases at J, with 15 bases in the middle. Germline lookup yields CDR1 MNHNS and CDR2 SASEGT.

V usage is TRBV9 and J usage is TRBJ2-1, with TRBD2 matching 9 bases. The CDR3 runs to 16 residues. Germline lookup yields CDR1 SGDLS and CDR2 YYNGEE. V gave up 5 bases and J gave up 7 bases; unmatched junction bases: 13. CDR3 bases: TGTGCCAGCAGTGACCCCTGGAATAGCGGGAGAAATGAGCAGTTCTTC. This codes for CASSDPWNSGRNEQFF.

This chain connects TRBV7-8 to TRBJ2-7; 10 bases map to TRBD1. Per germline, CDR1 SGHVS and CDR2 FQNEAQ. The CDR3 is 15 residues long. With V trimmed by 5 bases and J by 3 bases, 7 bases remained unmatched. The CDR3 bases are TGTGCCAGCAGCCTTAGGGGACAGGGGATCTACGAGCAGTACTTC. The encoded protein is CASSLRGQGIYEQYF.